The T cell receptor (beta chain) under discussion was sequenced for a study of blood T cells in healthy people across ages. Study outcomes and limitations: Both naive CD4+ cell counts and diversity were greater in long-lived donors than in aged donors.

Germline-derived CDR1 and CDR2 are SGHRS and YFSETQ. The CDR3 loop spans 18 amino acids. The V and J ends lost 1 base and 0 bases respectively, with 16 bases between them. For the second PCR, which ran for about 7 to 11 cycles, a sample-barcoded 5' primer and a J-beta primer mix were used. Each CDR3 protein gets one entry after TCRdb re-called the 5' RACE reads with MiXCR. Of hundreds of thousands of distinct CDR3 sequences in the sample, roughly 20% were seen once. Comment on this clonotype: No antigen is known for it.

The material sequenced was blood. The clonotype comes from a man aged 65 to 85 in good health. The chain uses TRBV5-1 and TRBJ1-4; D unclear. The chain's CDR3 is CASSLPPREGSTNEKLFF. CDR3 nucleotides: TGCGCCAGCAGCTTGCCCCCACGTGAGGGTTCAACTAATGAAAAACTGTTTTTT.